This record concerns one T cell receptor beta chain sequence. This clone has only a few counts. No antigen is known for it. No much larger clonotype is one base removed from it; base qualities were not supplied. After PBMCs were isolated by density centrifugation and stained for CD3, CD4 and CD8, a FACSAria was used to sort CD4+ and CD8+ T cells. Unaffected controls provided scalp biopsies and blood samples. As encoded in the germline V gene, CDR1 is SGHRS while CDR2 is YFSETQ. V loses 2 bases, J loses 2 bases, and the germline ends lie 23 bases apart. The CDR3 measures 18 amino acids from cysteine to phenylalanine. The CDR3 DNA has 54 bases and is translated from base 1. This entry comes from a study of CD8+ T cells in alopecia areata (dated by TCRdb to between 2017 and 2018). Notes on the research overall: High-throughput TCRbeta sequencing was used to examine T cell clonal expansion in alopecia areata in both the C3H/HeJ mouse model and human patients. In humans, TCRbeta sequencing was performed on scalp tissue and on sorted CD4+ and CD8+ peripheral blood T cells from healthy controls and from patients with patchy or totalis/universalis alopecia areata. Scalp clonality was compared among normal scalp (n=4), patchy alopecia areata scalp (n=8), and alopecia totalis/universalis scalp (n=8). RNA came from the PAXgene miRNA kit for fixed scalp, the miRNeasy kit for PBMCs, and the RNeasy kit for mouse skin. TCRbeta CDR3 regions were amplified by immunoSEQ multiplex PCR with 35 Vbeta forward and 13 Jbeta reverse primers.

The library came from the immunoSEQ multiplex PCR assay. RNA was extracted from all samples and reverse transcribed into cDNA, which served as template for TCR sequencing. SuperScript III was used for first-strand cDNA synthesis, primed with a 2:1 mix of oligo-dT and random hexamers. Amplification bias was assessed with a synthetic immune receptor repertoire, and residual bias was removed computationally. In the original analysis: Raw reads were preprocessed to remove errors, and CDR3 was defined according to IMGT conventions as the region from the conserved cysteine to phenylalanine. Clonality was calculated as 1 minus Shannon entropy normalized by log2 of the number of productive unique TCRs. Whether each scalp clone was CD4 or CD8 was inferred by checking scalp TCRbeta sequences against the CD4 and CD8 repertoires from sorted blood. TCRdb limited this immuneACCESS table to in-frame rearrangements with V and J called. A share of clones is missing; checked studies link under half to unresolved V genes, and the rest is unexplained. That table furnishes V, J and clone size, whereas the DNA furnished D and trimming. Within this sample are roughly 120,000 clones, with 55% to 70% of them counted one time only. 2.5% to 3% of the sample comes from the top ten.

Overall study results and their limits: Compared with mice, TCR sequences shared between patients were less clear, possibly partly because of HLA diversity across the patient population. Unlike mouse skin, where gammadelta T cells dominate, normal human skin contains resident alphabeta T cells that get sequenced too, which complicates analysis of the scalp TCR repertoire. Higher clonality and more expanded CD8+ clones were observed in lesional scalp than in normal scalp, particularly in alopecia totalis/universalis, a finding suggestive of antigenic drive.

Specimen: CD4+ T cells sorted from blood. The chain couples TRBV5-1 to TRBJ2-7; D gene: possibly TRBD2, on 6 matching bases. This clonotype originated in a human donor in good health. The CDR3 is CASSLPNRTNKGPYEQYF. The nucleotides read TGCGCCAGCAGCTTACCTAACAGGACTAACAAAGGCCCCTACGAGCAGTACTTC.